This is a list of T cell receptor beta chains from one sample in a study of blood T cell repertoires in COVID-19. Sequenced by immunoSEQ multiplex PCR; TCRdb stores in-frame clones only, minus some. The data hold 150,000 to 200,000 clones, with 85% observed a single time. Sequenced input: peripheral blood. The receptors shown here come from a woman aged 55-70 years with acute or convalescent COVID-19. CDR3s include the opening cysteine and the closing phenylalanine or tryptophan. The order of the fields is V gene, CDR3 length, D gene, J gene, clone size, CDR3 protein, CDR3 DNA. A D gene is named only where the DNA matches it firmly. Not every row has a clone size; where given, it reads once, few, many or a size class.

v_call: TRBV29-1; cdr3_length: 14; d_call: .; j_call: TRBJ2-6; clone_size: .; cdr3_aa: CSARVGSGANVLTF; cdr3_nt: TGCAGCGCCAGGGTGGGCTCTGGGGCCAACGTCCTGACTTTC
v_call: TRBV5-6; cdr3_length: 16; d_call: .; j_call: TRBJ1-5; clone_size: many; cdr3_aa: CASPSGDNHSNQPQHF; cdr3_nt: TGTGCCAGCCCTTCCGGGGACAACCATAGCAATCAGCCCCAGCATTTT
v_call: TRBV19; cdr3_length: 13; d_call: .; j_call: TRBJ1-1; clone_size: .; cdr3_aa: CASTDQGNTEAFF; cdr3_nt: TGTGCCAGTACAGACCAGGGGAACACTGAAGCTTTCTTT
v_call: TRBV16; cdr3_length: 16; d_call: TRBD2; j_call: TRBJ2-1; clone_size: .; cdr3_aa: CASSQSRGRAYNEQFF; cdr3_nt: TGTGCCAGCAGCCAATCTCGGGGGAGGGCTTACAATGAGCAGTTCTTC
v_call: TRBV4-1; cdr3_length: 15; d_call: TRBD2; j_call: TRBJ2-3; clone_size: .; cdr3_aa: CASSQTSASTDTQYF; cdr3_nt: TGCGCCAGCAGCCAAACTAGCGCTAGCACAGATACGCAGTATTTT
v_call: TRBV3-1/TRBV3-2; cdr3_length: 11; d_call: .; j_call: TRBJ2-7; clone_size: .; cdr3_aa: CASSTPYEQYF; cdr3_nt: TGTGCCAGCAGCACACCCTACGAGCAGTACTTC
v_call: TRBV30; cdr3_length: 13; d_call: TRBD1; j_call: TRBJ1-5; clone_size: .; cdr3_aa: CAGTTGPNQPQHF; cdr3_nt: TGTGCCGGAACGACAGGGCCGAATCAGCCCCAGCATTTT
v_call: TRBV5-4; cdr3_length: 16; d_call: TRBD2; j_call: TRBJ2-2; clone_size: .; cdr3_aa: CASSFQLAPNTGELFF; cdr3_nt: TGTGCCAGCAGCTTCCAACTAGCGCCGAACACCGGGGAGCTGTTTTTT
v_call: TRBV4-1; cdr3_length: 17; d_call: .; j_call: TRBJ2-1; clone_size: .; cdr3_aa: CASSQDPSRTRNNEQFF; cdr3_nt: TGCGCCAGCAGCCAAGATCCCTCTCGGACTCGGAACAATGAGCAGTTCTTC
v_call: TRBV11-2; cdr3_length: 17; d_call: .; j_call: TRBJ2-1; clone_size: .; cdr3_aa: CASRGQGAKAGGYEQFF; cdr3_nt: TGTGCCAGCCGTGGGCAGGGGGCGAAGGCGGGAGGGTATGAGCAGTTCTTC
v_call: TRBV27; cdr3_length: 13; d_call: .; j_call: TRBJ2-1; clone_size: .; cdr3_aa: CASSQGFYNEQFF; cdr3_nt: TGTGCCAGCAGCCAGGGGTTCTACAATGAGCAGTTCTTC
v_call: TRBV2; cdr3_length: 15; d_call: TRBD2; j_call: TRBJ2-2; clone_size: .; cdr3_aa: CASTIAGAGTGELFF; cdr3_nt: TGTGCCAGCACGATAGCGGGAGCCGGGACCGGGGAGCTGTTTTTT
v_call: TRBV5-1; cdr3_length: 14; d_call: .; j_call: TRBJ1-2; clone_size: .; cdr3_aa: CASSLQGVGLGYTF; cdr3_nt: TGCGCCAGCAGCTTGCAGGGTGTGGGACTTGGCTACACCTTC
v_call: TRBV5-1; cdr3_length: 17; d_call: TRBD2; j_call: TRBJ2-1; clone_size: .; cdr3_aa: CASSPRAGAGVPNEQFF; cdr3_nt: TGCGCCAGCAGCCCCCGAGCAGGAGCGGGAGTCCCCAATGAGCAGTTCTTC
v_call: TRBV20-1; cdr3_length: 17; d_call: TRBD1; j_call: TRBJ1-1; clone_size: once; cdr3_aa: CSANDRGRGGGVTEAFF; cdr3_nt: TGCAGTGCTAATGACAGGGGGCGAGGAGGTGGGGTCACTGAAGCTTTCTTT
v_call: TRBV7-9; cdr3_length: 19; d_call: .; j_call: TRBJ1-2; clone_size: .; cdr3_aa: CASSLPRKGQGGSNYGYTF; cdr3_nt: TGTGCCAGCAGCTTACCTAGAAAGGGGCAGGGAGGATCTAACTATGGCTACACCTTC
v_call: TRBV30; cdr3_length: 15; d_call: TRBD1; j_call: TRBJ1-1; clone_size: .; cdr3_aa: CAWSSPGQGYEEAFF; cdr3_nt: TGTGCCTGGAGTTCCCCGGGACAGGGGTATGAAGAAGCTTTCTTT
v_call: TRBV11-2; cdr3_length: 11; d_call: .; j_call: TRBJ2-7; clone_size: .; cdr3_aa: CASTRSYEQYF; cdr3_nt: TGTGCCAGCACCCGGTCCTACGAGCAGTACTTC
v_call: TRBV27; cdr3_length: 13; d_call: TRBD1; j_call: TRBJ1-1; clone_size: .; cdr3_aa: CASSFRGRTEAFF; cdr3_nt: TGTGCCAGCAGTTTCAGGGGGAGGACTGAAGCTTTCTTT
v_call: TRBV5-1; cdr3_length: 15; d_call: TRBD2; j_call: TRBJ2-3; clone_size: .; cdr3_aa: CASSLLAGVGGTQYF; cdr3_nt: TGCGCCAGCAGCTTGCTAGCGGGAGTGGGTGGTACGCAGTATTTT
v_call: TRBV28; cdr3_length: 14; d_call: .; j_call: TRBJ2-7; clone_size: .; cdr3_aa: CASSFLNTESEQYF; cdr3_nt: TGTGCCAGCAGTTTTCTTAACACAGAGTCCGAGCAGTACTTC
v_call: TRBV6-5; cdr3_length: 15; d_call: TRBD1; j_call: TRBJ1-5; clone_size: .; cdr3_aa: CASNLGQGVGQPQHF; cdr3_nt: TGTGCCAGCAACTTGGGACAGGGGGTCGGTCAGCCCCAGCATTTT
v_call: TRBV10-2; cdr3_length: 14; d_call: TRBD2; j_call: TRBJ2-1; clone_size: .; cdr3_aa: CASSLSGSGNEQFF; cdr3_nt: TGCGCCAGCAGTCTTAGCGGGAGCGGCAATGAGCAGTTCTTC
v_call: TRBV12-3/TRBV12-4; cdr3_length: 12; d_call: .; j_call: TRBJ1-2; clone_size: .; cdr3_aa: CASSSTGNGYTF; cdr3_nt: TGTGCCAGCAGTTCAACAGGGAATGGCTACACCTTC
v_call: TRBV10-2; cdr3_length: 14; d_call: TRBD1; j_call: TRBJ1-6; clone_size: few; cdr3_aa: CASSDAGGSSPLHF; cdr3_nt: TGCGCCAGCAGTGATGCAGGGGGCTCTTCACCCCTCCACTTT
v_call: TRBV30; cdr3_length: 13; d_call: .; j_call: TRBJ2-7; clone_size: .; cdr3_aa: CAWGGQRRGEQYF; cdr3_nt: TGTGCCTGGGGGGGCCAGCGGAGGGGCGAGCAGTACTTC
v_call: TRBV28; cdr3_length: 14; d_call: .; j_call: TRBJ1-1; clone_size: few; cdr3_aa: CASSRQGLTSEAFF; cdr3_nt: TGTGCCAGCAGTCGGCAGGGGTTGACCTCTGAAGCTTTCTTT
v_call: TRBV10-2; cdr3_length: 12; d_call: TRBD2; j_call: TRBJ2-1; clone_size: .; cdr3_aa: CASSRLAGEQFF; cdr3_nt: TGCGCCAGCAGTCGACTAGCGGGTGAGCAGTTCTTC
v_call: TRBV18; cdr3_length: 18; d_call: TRBD1; j_call: TRBJ1-1; clone_size: .; cdr3_aa: CASSPGTGRAGGSTEAFF; cdr3_nt: TGTGCCAGCTCACCCGGGACAGGTCGAGCGGGGGGAAGCACTGAAGCTTTCTTT
v_call: TRBV27; cdr3_length: 16; d_call: .; j_call: TRBJ2-1; clone_size: .; cdr3_aa: CASSLGGGRHYNEQFF; cdr3_nt: TGTGCCAGCAGTTTAGGAGGTGGGCGGCATTACAATGAGCAGTTCTTC
v_call: TRBV27; cdr3_length: 15; d_call: .; j_call: TRBJ1-6; clone_size: .; cdr3_aa: CASSHTGHRNSPLHF; cdr3_nt: TGTGCCAGCAGTCACACGGGACACCGTAATTCACCCCTCCACTTT
v_call: TRBV28; cdr3_length: 15; d_call: .; j_call: TRBJ1-1; clone_size: .; cdr3_aa: CASSSVGDRPVWAFF; cdr3_nt: TGTGCCAGCAGTTCCGTTGGTGACAGGCCGGTATGGGCTTTCTTT
v_call: TRBV7-2; cdr3_length: 16; d_call: TRBD2; j_call: TRBJ2-1; clone_size: .; cdr3_aa: CASSLVGAGGGNEQFF; cdr3_nt: TGTGCCAGCAGCTTAGTCGGGGCGGGAGGGGGTAATGAGCAGTTCTTC
v_call: TRBV7-2; cdr3_length: 14; d_call: .; j_call: TRBJ2-1; clone_size: .; cdr3_aa: CASSPPGSTNEQFF; cdr3_nt: TGTGCCAGCAGCCCCCCGGGGAGCACGAATGAGCAGTTCTTC
v_call: TRBV19; cdr3_length: 16; d_call: .; j_call: TRBJ1-1; clone_size: .; cdr3_aa: CASSTGFRVLDTEAFF; cdr3_nt: TGTGCCAGTAGTACAGGGTTTCGGGTGTTGGACACTGAAGCTTTCTTT
v_call: TRBV13; cdr3_length: 16; d_call: .; j_call: TRBJ2-1; clone_size: .; cdr3_aa: CASSLETRAAYNEQFF; cdr3_nt: TGTGCCAGCAGCTTAGAAACGAGGGCCGCCTACAATGAGCAGTTCTTC
v_call: TRBV3-1/TRBV3-2; cdr3_length: 14; d_call: .; j_call: TRBJ1-1; clone_size: .; cdr3_aa: CASSLAPGATEAFF; cdr3_nt: TGTGCCAGCAGCTTAGCCCCAGGGGCCACTGAAGCTTTCTTT
v_call: TRBV6-5; cdr3_length: 15; d_call: TRBD2; j_call: TRBJ2-7; clone_size: .; cdr3_aa: CASRAPGLAPYEQYF; cdr3_nt: TGTGCCAGCAGAGCACCGGGACTAGCTCCCTACGAGCAGTACTTC
v_call: TRBV27; cdr3_length: 15; d_call: .; j_call: TRBJ1-3; clone_size: .; cdr3_aa: CASSLGGGSGNTIYF; cdr3_nt: TGTGCCAGCAGTTTAGGGGGGGGCTCTGGAAACACCATATATTTT
v_call: TRBV28; cdr3_length: 13; d_call: .; j_call: TRBJ1-2; clone_size: few; cdr3_aa: CASSLSRGKGYTF; cdr3_nt: TGTGCCAGCAGTTTATCGAGAGGGAAGGGCTACACCTTC
v_call: TRBV27; cdr3_length: 15; d_call: .; j_call: TRBJ1-2; clone_size: .; cdr3_aa: CASSASGAPRAGYTF; cdr3_nt: TGTGCCAGCAGCGCCTCAGGGGCCCCCAGGGCCGGCTACACCTTC
v_call: TRBV5-1; cdr3_length: 16; d_call: TRBD1; j_call: TRBJ1-5; clone_size: few; cdr3_aa: CASSLGGRGTDQPQHF; cdr3_nt: TGCGCCAGCAGCTTGGGGGGCAGGGGGACGGATCAGCCCCAGCATTTT